This record looks at one TCR beta chain sequence and its context. Between the trimmed V and J ends, which lost 10 bases and 9 bases, there was a span of 25 bases. The V gene's germline CDR1 is SGHTA and CDR2 FQGNSA. The CDR3 is made up of 16 amino acids. The data belong to a study of blood T cell repertoires in COVID-19. Whole-study context: Samples taken during acute and convalescent COVID-19 were collected in the United States, Italy and Spain. Sample material is recorded as cDNA or gDNA derived from T cells, B-cell-depleted T cells, or PBMCs.

In the authors' workflow: Using reference gene primer amplification, nucleated cell counts were estimated. Clones were read by immunoSEQ multiplex PCR, and TCRdb kept only the in-frame ones, dropping some. V and J calls and clone size are given by that table; D and trimming were obtained from the DNA. The table includes some 250,000 clones, 82% detected once. This rearrangement joins TRBV7-2 to TRBJ1-6; D is undetermined. The TCR was taken from a woman between 18 and 29 years old with acute or convalescent COVID-19. The sample was peripheral blood. DNA of the CDR3: TGTGCCACCAGTTTTACCTTAGGGCCGGGGTTTTCACCCCTCCACTTT. Translated, it gives CATSFTLGPGFSPLHF.